This paragraph reports one TCR beta chain. Its antigen is not known. Patients with uncontrolled infections, other autoimmune diseases, pregnancy or lactation were excluded. Diagnoses rested on clinical symptoms, serum thyroxine and TRAb, thyroid ultrasound and orbital computed tomography. The data derive from a study of T cells in Graves' hyperthyroidism and ophthalmopathy. Study-level points and caveats: Researchers found most expanded thyroid clonotypes above 0.001 in blood as well.

Template material for amplifying TCR beta CDR3 regions consisted of RNA transcripts. The HTBI set primed first-round TCR CDR3 RT-PCR. TCRdb processed the multiplex PCR reads anew with MiXCR; each CDR3 protein has one entry. The data contain 550,000 to 700,000 distinct CDR3 sequences, 35% to 55% of them singletons. Trimming shortened V by 4 bases and J by 5 bases, and 24 bases separated the two germline ends. The CDR3 spans 17 residues. The germline V gene has CDR1 SGHRS and CDR2 YFSETQ. V usage is TRBV5-1 and J usage is TRBJ1-2; TRBD1 is a possible D gene (5 bases). Sequenced material: peripheral blood or thyroid tissue (not recorded which). The receptor was derived from an adult woman with Graves' disease, either hyperthyroidism or ophthalmopathy (not recorded which). CDR3 residues: CASSRLFSEGSGYGYTF. The CDR3 nucleotides are TGCGCCAGCAGCAGACTCTTCTCTGAGGGGAGTGGGTATGGCTACACCTTC. The whole variable domain, remainder taken from reference TRBV5-1 and TRBJ1-2, is KAGVTQTPRYLIKTRGQQVTLSCSPISGHRSVSWYQQTPGQGLQFLFEYFSETQRNKGNFPGRFSGRQFSNSRSEMNVSTLELGDSALYLCASSRLFSEGSGYGYTFGSGTRLTVV.